What follows is one TCR beta chain and its context. This record comes from a study of shared clonotypes between healthy human individuals. On the study more broadly: Every donor yielded three CD4 naive, three CD4 memory, two CD8 naive and one CD8 memory plate.

CD8 cells regarded as naive lacked CD45RO, were positively chosen for CCR7, and omitted terminally differentiated effector memory CD45RA+ cells. This CDR3 region has 10 residues. V was clipped by 0 bases and J by 11 bases, with 7 bases between them. From germline, CDR1 is SQVTM and CDR2 ANQGSEA. Sequencing used immunoSEQ multiplex PCR; TCRdb keeps in-frame clones, though not all of them. The sample lists under 700,000 clones, roughly 95% occurring once. The chain is built from TRBV29-1 and TRBJ1-1; maybe TRBD1 (6 bases). The receptor was derived from a woman in her 30s in good health. Sequenced sample: naive CD8+ T cells sorted from blood. CDR3 bases: TGCAGCGTTGAAGACAGGGGTGCTTTCTTT. It translates to CSVEDRGAFF.